Listed below are T cell receptor beta chains from one sample, sequenced in a study of cytomegalovirus exposure and HLA in healthy donors. TCRdb's copy holds only in-frame clones and misses some; the assay was immunoSEQ multiplex PCR. The table includes around 200,000 clones, roughly 82% detected once. Input material: PBMCs. The receptors come from a girl aged 2 to 9 in good health and CMV-seropositive. CDR3s include the opening cysteine and the closing phenylalanine or tryptophan. A D gene is named only where the DNA matches it firmly. Not all rows give a size; the values are once, few, many and, for expanded clones, a class.

D: -; J: TRBJ1-1; length: 12; V: TRBV2; size: -; DNA: TGTGCCATCAAGAGGGGAGGGACATGGGATTTCTTT; CDR3: CAIKRGGTWDFF
D: TRBD2; J: TRBJ2-3; length: 15; V: TRBV13; size: -; DNA: TGTGCCAGCAGCTTACTAGCGGGAGTTACAGATACGCAGTATTTT; CDR3: CASSLLAGVTDTQYF
D: TRBD2; J: TRBJ2-3; length: 17; V: TRBV5-4; size: -; DNA: TGTGCCAGCAGCTTGGCTCCTAGCGGGAGACCCACAGATACGCAGTATTTT; CDR3: CASSLAPSGRPTDTQYF
D: -; J: TRBJ1-1; length: 13; V: TRBV11-2; size: -; DNA: TGTGCCAGCAGCTTATTTATGGAGAGTGAAGCTTTCTTT; CDR3: CASSLFMESEAFF
D: -; J: TRBJ1-2; length: 15; V: TRBV6-5; size: -; DNA: TGTGCCAGCAGTTACGAGGCTCAGATTAACTATGGCTACACCTTC; CDR3: CASSYEAQINYGYTF
D: -; J: TRBJ1-1; length: 14; V: TRBV11-3; size: -; DNA: TGTGCCAGCAGCTTAGCCCCCCAGGGGACTGAAGCTTTCTTT; CDR3: CASSLAPQGTEAFF
D: TRBD1; J: TRBJ1-5; length: 14; V: TRBV7-6; size: -; DNA: TGTGCCAGCGGCTTAGTACAGGGGGTACAGCCCCAGCATTTT; CDR3: CASGLVQGVQPQHF
D: -; J: TRBJ1-2; length: 15; V: TRBV5-1; size: -; DNA: TGCGCCAGCAGCTTGGAGGTACAGTTTCAGTATGGCTACACCTTC; CDR3: CASSLEVQFQYGYTF
D: TRBD1; J: TRBJ1-1; length: 15; V: TRBV12-5; size: -; DNA: TGTGCTAGTGGTGCGCCAGGGGGGTACGTCACTGAAGCTTTCTTT; CDR3: CASGAPGGYVTEAFF
D: -; J: TRBJ1-1; length: 13; V: TRBV5-1; size: -; DNA: TGCGCCAGCAGCTTGGCCCACGCCAGTCAAGCTTTCTTT; CDR3: CASSLAHASQAFF
D: -; J: TRBJ1-5; length: 16; V: TRBV19; size: once; DNA: TGTGCCAGTAGTATTGGTAGAAACCATAGCAATCAGCCCCAGCATTTT; CDR3: CASSIGRNHSNQPQHF
D: -; J: TRBJ1-2; length: 16; V: TRBV11-3; size: -; DNA: TGTGCCAGCAGCTTAGGAGATCGCAACTCAAACTATGGCTACACCTTC; CDR3: CASSLGDRNSNYGYTF
D: TRBD1; J: TRBJ1-1; length: 13; V: TRBV2; size: few; DNA: TGTGCCAGTATTGGACAGGGGAACACTGAAGCTTTCTTT; CDR3: CASIGQGNTEAFF
D: -; J: TRBJ1-6; length: 15; V: TRBV14; size: -; DNA: TGTGCCAGCAGCCAAGAAATCGGGTTAGGTTCACCCCTCCACTTT; CDR3: CASSQEIGLGSPLHF
D: -; J: TRBJ2-2; length: 15; V: TRBV23-1; size: -; DNA: TGCGCCAGCAGTCAATTCAGGGTTGTCACCGGGGAGCTGTTTTTT; CDR3: CASSQFRVVTGELFF
D: TRBD1; J: TRBJ2-1; length: 16; V: TRBV4-2; size: few; DNA: TGTGCCAGCAGCCGCGCGAGGGGGCGCTGGGGCAATGAGCAGTTCTTC; CDR3: CASSRARGRWGNEQFF
D: -; J: TRBJ2-4; length: 15; V: TRBV5-4; size: -; DNA: TGTGCCAGCACCACAAGTCCTAGCCATAAAAACATTCAGTACTTC; CDR3: CASTTSPSHKNIQYF
D: -; J: TRBJ1-1; length: 15; V: TRBV6-4; size: few; DNA: TGTGCCAGCAGGAGAACAGGGATGGGGAACACTGAAGCTTTCTTT; CDR3: CASRRTGMGNTEAFF
D: -; J: TRBJ2-7; length: 12; V: TRBV18; size: -; DNA: TGTGCCAGCTCACAGACAGAATACGAGCAGTACTTC; CDR3: CASSQTEYEQYF
D: -; J: TRBJ2-5; length: 16; V: TRBV6-5; size: -; DNA: TGTGCCAGCAGTTACTCTGGAGGGCAGGGGGGCGGTCGGGAGTACTTC; CDR3: CASSYSGGQGGGREYF
D: -; J: TRBJ1-5; length: 15; V: TRBV9; size: -; DNA: TGTGCCAGCAGCGTAGCCGGACAGCTCAATCAGCCCCAGCATTTT; CDR3: CASSVAGQLNQPQHF
D: -; J: TRBJ2-1; length: 13; V: TRBV15; size: -; DNA: TGTGCCACCAGCATGGGTAGCGGCAATGAGCAGTTCTTC; CDR3: CATSMGSGNEQFF
D: -; J: TRBJ2-2; length: 13; V: TRBV7-3; size: -; DNA: TGTGCCAGCGGGGGGGCCGGCACCGGGGAGCTGTTTTTT; CDR3: CASGGAGTGELFF
D: -; J: TRBJ1-3; length: 13; V: TRBV5-1; size: few; DNA: TGCGCCAGCATGGGGGGAACTGGAAACACCATATATTTT; CDR3: CASMGGTGNTIYF
D: -; J: TRBJ1-1; length: 14; V: TRBV11-2; size: once; DNA: TGTGCCAGCAGCTTAGTCGGTGGGCCTGACGTGGCTTTCTTT; CDR3: CASSLVGGPDVAFF
D: -; J: TRBJ1-2; length: 12; V: TRBV7-7; size: few; DNA: TGTGCTAGCAGCCCCTACCTTGATGGCTACACCTTC; CDR3: CASSPYLDGYTF
D: TRBD2; J: TRBJ2-1; length: 18; V: TRBV4-2; size: -; DNA: TGTGCCAGCAGCCAGCGACTAGCGGACCAGTTCCACTACAATGAGCAGTTCTTC; CDR3: CASSQRLADQFHYNEQFF
D: -; J: TRBJ2-7; length: 14; V: TRBV6-5; size: -; DNA: TGTGCCAGCAGTTACTCTAGTTTCCGCTACGAGCAGTACTTC; CDR3: CASSYSSFRYEQYF
D: -; J: TRBJ1-5; length: 18; V: TRBV2; size: -; DNA: TGTGCCAGCAGGGCCCTCGGGACTCCTGAAATTTACAATCAGCCCCAGCATTTT; CDR3: CASRALGTPEIYNQPQHF
D: -; J: TRBJ1-6; length: 13; V: TRBV2; size: -; DNA: TGTGCCAGCAGTAACAGTTATAATTCACCCCTCCACTTT; CDR3: CASSNSYNSPLHF
D: -; J: TRBJ2-6; length: 14; V: TRBV6-6; size: -; DNA: TGTGCCAGCAGTTACGAGCCTGGGGCCAACGTCCTGACTTTC; CDR3: CASSYEPGANVLTF
D: TRBD1; J: TRBJ2-3; length: 16; V: TRBV5-6; size: -; DNA: TGTGCCAGCAGCAAAACCGTGACAGGGTTTACAGATACGCAGTATTTT; CDR3: CASSKTVTGFTDTQYF
D: -; J: TRBJ1-4; length: 14; V: TRBV5-6; size: -; DNA: TGTGCCAGCAGCCCCGGGACACACAATGAAAAACTGTTTTTT; CDR3: CASSPGTHNEKLFF
D: TRBD2; J: TRBJ2-1; length: 16; V: TRBV19; size: -; DNA: TGTGCCAGTACCCCCATCACTAGCGGAAGTACCGCTGAGCAGTTCTTC; CDR3: CASTPITSGSTAEQFF
D: -; J: TRBJ1-1; length: 14; V: TRBV19; size: -; DNA: TGTGCCAGTAGTATATGGAGGAGGAACACTGAAGCTTTCTTT; CDR3: CASSIWRRNTEAFF
D: TRBD1; J: TRBJ2-1; length: 16; V: TRBV14; size: -; DNA: TGTGCCAGCAGCCACGACGCGGCGAGGGGGCTCAATGAGCAGTTCTTC; CDR3: CASSHDAARGLNEQFF
D: -; J: TRBJ1-1; length: 12; V: TRBV11-3; size: -; DNA: TGTGCCAGCAGCTTAGTTAGTACTGAAGCTTTCTTT; CDR3: CASSLVSTEAFF
D: -; J: TRBJ2-4; length: 16; V: TRBV6-7; size: -; DNA: TGTGCCAGCAGTTATATACAGGGGGGGACCAAAAACATTCAGTACTTC; CDR3: CASSYIQGGTKNIQYF
D: -; J: TRBJ1-2; length: 20; V: TRBV12-2; size: -; DNA: TGTGCAAGTCGCTCCAGCCCTGATCCGAGGACAGGGGCCGACTACTATGGCTACACCTTC; CDR3: CASRSSPDPRTGADYYGYTF
D: -; J: TRBJ2-7; length: 13; V: TRBV6-5; size: few; DNA: TGTGCCTCCAGTCGGGGAGGTCCCTACGAGCAGTACTTC; CDR3: CASSRGGPYEQYF
D: -; J: TRBJ1-1; length: 14; V: TRBV9; size: -; DNA: TGTGCCAGCAGCGTAGGCAGCGTGAACACTGAAGCTTTCTTT; CDR3: CASSVGSVNTEAFF
D: -; J: TRBJ1-2; length: 14; V: TRBV7-9; size: -; DNA: TGTGCCAGCAGCTTCGGACTTACGGGGGGTGGCTACACCTTC; CDR3: CASSFGLTGGGYTF
D: TRBD2; J: TRBJ2-1; length: 16; V: TRBV7-6; size: once; DNA: TGTGCCAGCAGCCCCGGGACTAGCGGCCAATACAATGAGCAGTTCTTC; CDR3: CASSPGTSGQYNEQFF
D: -; J: TRBJ1-3; length: 15; V: TRBV7-8; size: -; DNA: TGTGCCAGCAGCCTTGCAGGGTACTCTGGAAACACCATATATTTT; CDR3: CASSLAGYSGNTIYF
D: TRBD2; J: TRBJ2-7; length: 18; V: TRBV11-2; size: -; DNA: TGTGCCAGCAGCGCCATAGGCCGCGGAGCGGGGGCCCCCTACGAGCAGTACTTC; CDR3: CASSAIGRGAGAPYEQYF
D: -; J: TRBJ1-1; length: 19; V: TRBV15; size: -; DNA: TGTGCCACCAGCAGAGATTCGGTTAAGGTGAGGGGGTGGAACACTGAAGCTTTCTTT; CDR3: CATSRDSVKVRGWNTEAFF
D: TRBD2; J: TRBJ2-1; length: 16; V: TRBV5-1; size: -; DNA: TGCGCCAGCAGCTTGGCGGGACTAGCGGGAGCGAATGAGCAGTTCTTC; CDR3: CASSLAGLAGANEQFF
D: TRBD1; J: TRBJ1-4; length: 13; V: TRBV30; size: -; DNA: TGTGCCTGGAGAGGGGACAGTTGGGAAAAACTGTTTTTT; CDR3: CAWRGDSWEKLFF
D: -; J: TRBJ2-2; length: 13; V: TRBV10-3; size: -; DNA: TGTGCCATCAGTGGGCGGGTCACCGGGGAGCTGTTTTTT; CDR3: CAISGRVTGELFF
D: TRBD2; J: TRBJ2-3; length: 15; V: TRBV5-4; size: once; DNA: TGTGCCAGCAGCGTAACTAGCGGAAACACAGATACGCAGTATTTT; CDR3: CASSVTSGNTDTQYF
D: -; J: TRBJ1-2; length: 12; V: TRBV2; size: -; DNA: TGTGCCAGCAGTGCTCAGGGCTATGGCTACACCTTC; CDR3: CASSAQGYGYTF
D: -; J: TRBJ2-2; length: 15; V: TRBV6-1; size: few; DNA: TGTGCCAGCAGGGTCCCTCGGTCTACGGTGGGGGAGCTGTTTTTT; CDR3: CASRVPRSTVGELFF
D: -; J: TRBJ2-5; length: 15; V: TRBV2; size: -; DNA: TGTGCCAGCAGTGAAGCTTCGGGGTTCAAAGAGACCCAGTACTTC; CDR3: CASSEASGFKETQYF
D: TRBD2; J: TRBJ2-1; length: 15; V: TRBV6-1; size: -; DNA: TGTGCCAGTGTCAAGTCGGGGGGGGGTCTCAATGAGCAGTTCTTC; CDR3: CASVKSGGGLNEQFF
D: -; J: TRBJ2-7; length: 14; V: TRBV6-6; size: -; DNA: TGTGCCAGCAGCCAGGGGGGTTCTCTAGGGGAGCAGTACTTC; CDR3: CASSQGGSLGEQYF
D: -; J: TRBJ2-1; length: 13; V: TRBV10-1; size: -; DNA: TGCGCCAGATGGGACTGGCGCCAGCATGAGCAGTTCTTC; CDR3: CARWDWRQHEQFF